This TCR beta chain was documented in a study of blood T cell repertoires in COVID-19 (dated by TCRdb to the early 2020s). About the study as a whole: Samples covering the acute and convalescent phases of COVID-19 were provided by collaborators in the United States, Italy and Spain. The sample metadata nearly always contained a de-identified subject ID, COVID-19 status, age in years and sex. The dataset comprised deeply sampled blood TCRbeta repertoires from subjects exposed to, actively infected with, or recovered from COVID-19. The repertoires were made available in a free public database intended to serve as a resource for research on the immune response to SARS-CoV-2. The material from the prospective study consisted of cDNA or gDNA derived from T cells, B-cell-depleted T cells, or PBMCs. Where available, HLA class I and class II types were obtained from metadata supplied by the sample provider rather than from assay-based typing. The samples were drawn from the first 160 participants of the ongoing ImmuneRACE study and from over a thousand subjects provided by 6 global collaborators. Study-level results and caveats: The quantity of clinical and demographic metadata differed by source and by participant and was supplied without curation.

TCRbeta CDR3 regions were amplified from genomic DNA by means of the immunoSEQ Assay, a bias-controlled multiplex PCR. The published analysis was carried out like this. Within the assay, amplification of reference gene primers was used to estimate how many nucleated cells each sample contained. To quantify the absolute abundance of each unique TCRbeta CDR3 rearrangement, sequence reads were collapsed and filtered. For each sample, productive Simpson clonality was calculated by taking the square root of Simpson's diversity index across productive rearrangements. TCRdb obtained this table from immuneACCESS and retained in-frame rearrangements with V and J assigned. These tables miss some clones; where compared with another copy, unresolved V genes account for less than half of the shortfall, and the remainder is unexplained. V and J calls and clone size are those listed in that table; D and trimming were worked out from the DNA. For this sample the table gives roughly 150,000 clones, of which about 80% were detected only once. In total, the top ten clones hold roughly 8.6% of the sample.

Notes on this clone: The clone's antigen remains unknown. One base away there is no much larger clone; base qualities are not given.

The CDR3 goes from the cysteine to the phenylalanine over 15 residues. Left in the record is the CDR3 DNA by itself, 45 bases read in frame from the first base. The germline V gene encodes CDR1 LGHDT and CDR2 YNNKEL (reference sequence). V and J are trimmed by 2 bases and 3 bases, and the gene matches miss 4 bases of the junction. Collaborating institutions collected whole blood in K2EDTA tubes following their own protocols. For TCRbeta analysis, collaborators shipped samples as frozen whole blood, isolated PBMCs, or DNA extracted from either of those sample types. The TCR comes from a man aged 60-69 years with acute or convalescent COVID-19. Material: peripheral blood. The receptor chain draws on TRBV3-1 (or the pseudogene TRBV3-2) and TRBJ1-2; 9 junctional bases match TRBD1. The nucleotides read TGTGCCAGCAGCCAATCGGACAGGGGATACTATGGCTACACCTTC. Its translation reads: CASSQSDRGYYGYTF.